These 10 T cell receptor beta chains originate from one sample sequenced in a study of T cells after posttransplantation cyclophosphamide. Method: immunoSEQ multiplex PCR; TCRdb's copy keeps in-frame clones and lacks some. There are 50,000 to 55,000 clones in the sample; about 86% occur only once, and 2.5% to 3% lies in the top ten. The specimen was PBMCs. The receptors come from a young man with a blood cancer, CMV-positive, and with a related stem cell donor.

This chain connects TRBV28 to TRBJ1-3; D is ambiguous. V lost 5 bases, J lost 1 base, and 9 bases lay in between. The CDR3 has 14 residues. Germline loops: CDR1 MDHEN, CDR2 SYDVKM. The CDR3 is CASSRGFSGNTIYF. The CDR3 DNA reads as TGTGCCAGCAGTAGAGGCTTTTCTGGAAACACCATATATTTT.

This chain links TRBV18 with TRBJ2-3; D remains unclear. From germline, CDR1 is KGHSH and CDR2 LQKENI. This CDR3 spans 13 amino acids. V lost 2 bases and J 2 bases, leaving 5 bases between the germline ends. The CDR3 nucleotides are TGTGCCAGCTCACCAGCGGCCACAGATACGCAGTATTTT. Translated: CASSPAATDTQYF.

This clone was detected a few times. The chain is built from TRBV10-2 and TRBJ1-3; D is ambiguous. The V gene lost 2 bases and the J gene lost 3 bases, with 8 bases spanning the gap. The germline V gene encodes CDR1 WSHSY and CDR2 SAAADI. The CDR3 sequence is 14 residues long. CDR3 sequence: CASSEAGIGNTIYF. The CDR3 DNA is TGCGCCAGCAGTGAGGCCGGGATTGGAAACACCATATATTTT.

This chain links TRBV7-3 with TRBJ2-2; D is unclear. The CDR3 is 13 residues long. Germline V gives CDR1 SGHTA, CDR2 FQGTGA. Trimming removed 2 bases at V and 6 bases at J, with 7 bases between. The CDR3 coding sequence is TGTGCCAGCAGCTTACAGTTTCCCGGGGAGCTGTTTTTT. Its translation: CASSLQFPGELFF.

This sequence joins TRBV6-5 and TRBJ1-1, with D maybe TRBD1 (5 bases). From germline, CDR1 is MNHEY and CDR2 SVGAGI. The CDR3 contains 10 residues. The CDR3 loop is CVTGYTEAFF. The CDR3 DNA reads as TGTGTTACAGGTTACACTGAAGCTTTCTTT.

This chain uses TRBV6-5 with TRBJ2-5, with 7 bases aligning to TRBD1. TRBJ2-7 explains the end of the DNA better; the J call may be wrong. The CDR3 has 14 residues. The germline V gene has CDR1 MNHEY and CDR2 SVGAGI. This CDR3 is CASSRQGQLYEQYF. CDR3 sequence (DNA): TGTGCCAGCAGCCGACAGGGACAGCTCTACGAGCAGTACTTC.

This chain uses TRBV15 with TRBJ2-1; 7 bases map to TRBD2. The V and J ends lost 0 bases and 8 bases, in that order; junction bases with no gene match: 10. The germline V gene has CDR1 LNHNV and CDR2 YYDKDF (reference sequence). This CDR3 comprises 16 residues. CDR3 coding DNA: TGTGCCACCAGCAGAGAGAAATTCATCCTAGCGGATGAGCAGTTCTTC. Amino acid sequence: CATSREKFILADEQFF.

This clone has only a few counts. The gene calls are TRBV6-5 and TRBJ2-2; the D is unclear. V was cut by 4 bases and J by 6 bases, with 6 bases left in between. Germline V gene data show CDR1 as MNHEY and CDR2 as SVGAGI. The CDR3 has 12 residues. The CDR3 nucleotides are TGTGCCAGCAGTTCAGTCGCCGGGGAGCTGTTTTTT. It translates to CASSSVAGELFF.

The chain has TRBV29-1 and TRBJ2-5, with 7 bases lining up with TRBD1. The CDR3 runs 13 residues. Losses at the gene ends were 7 bases for V and 5 bases for J; bases not matched to a gene: 10. Germline lookup yields CDR1 SQVTM and CDR2 ANQGSEA. CDR3 residues: CSGGGYIGETQYF. The CDR3 bases are TGCAGCGGAGGGGGCTATATAGGGGAGACCCAGTACTTC. Full variable domain (rest looked up from reference TRBV29-1 and TRBJ2-5): SAVISQKPSRDICQRGTSLTIQCQVDSQVTMMFWYRQQPGQSLTLIATANQGSEATYESGFVIDKFPISRPNLTFSTLTVSNMSPEDSSIYLCSGGGYIGETQYFGPGTRLLVL.

The chain joins TRBV5-6 to TRBJ2-2; the D gene is possibly TRBD2 (6 bases). Germline V CDR1 and CDR2: SGHDT, YYEEEE. This CDR3 spans 14 amino acids. V gave up 1 base and J gave up 4 bases, with 8 bases separating them. CDR3: CASSLSGGTGELFF. CDR3 DNA: TGTGCCAGCAGCTTGTCCGGGGGCACCGGGGAGCTGTTTTTT.